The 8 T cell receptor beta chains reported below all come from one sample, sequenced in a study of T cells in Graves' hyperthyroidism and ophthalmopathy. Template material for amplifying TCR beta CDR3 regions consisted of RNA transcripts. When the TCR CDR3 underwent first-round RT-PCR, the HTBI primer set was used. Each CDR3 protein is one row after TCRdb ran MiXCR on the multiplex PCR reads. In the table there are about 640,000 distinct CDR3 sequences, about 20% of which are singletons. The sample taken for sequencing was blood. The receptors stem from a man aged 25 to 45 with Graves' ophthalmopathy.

CDR3 residues: CASRPTENYEQYF. CDR3 DNA: TGTGCCAGCAGGCCTACTGAAAACTACGAGCAGTACTTC. This rearrangement joins TRBV3-1 to TRBJ2-7; unclear D gene. This CDR3 comprises 13 residues. Germline values: CDR1 LGHDT, CDR2 YNNKEL (reference sequence). V lost 6 bases to trimming and J lost 3 bases, with 12 bases between them.

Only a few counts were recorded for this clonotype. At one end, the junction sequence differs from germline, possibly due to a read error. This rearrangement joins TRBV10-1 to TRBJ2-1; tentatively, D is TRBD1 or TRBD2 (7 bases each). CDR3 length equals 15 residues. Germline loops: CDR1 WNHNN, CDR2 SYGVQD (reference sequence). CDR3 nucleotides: TGTGCCAGCCGGGGGGTGAATAAGGGGGCGAATGAGCAGTTCTTC. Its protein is CASRGVNKGANEQFF.

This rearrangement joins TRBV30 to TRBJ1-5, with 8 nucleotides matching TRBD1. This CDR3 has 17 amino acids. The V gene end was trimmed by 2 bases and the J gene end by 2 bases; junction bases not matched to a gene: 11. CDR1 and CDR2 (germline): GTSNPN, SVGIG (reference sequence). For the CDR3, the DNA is TGTGCCTGGAGTATTCGCGGACAGGGATCAGGCAATCAGCCCCAGCATTTT. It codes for CAWSIRGQGSGNQPQHF.

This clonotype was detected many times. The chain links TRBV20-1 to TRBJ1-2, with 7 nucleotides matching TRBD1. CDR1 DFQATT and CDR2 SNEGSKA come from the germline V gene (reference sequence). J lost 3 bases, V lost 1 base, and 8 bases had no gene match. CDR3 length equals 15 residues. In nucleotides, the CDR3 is TGCAGTGCTAGAGCACGACAGGGACCGTACTATGGCTACACCTTC. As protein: CSARARQGPYYGYTF.

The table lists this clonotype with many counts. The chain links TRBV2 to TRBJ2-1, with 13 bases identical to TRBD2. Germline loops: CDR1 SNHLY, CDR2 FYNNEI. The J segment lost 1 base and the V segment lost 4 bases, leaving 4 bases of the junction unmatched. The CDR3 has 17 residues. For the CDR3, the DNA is TGTGCCAGCAGTGGGACTAGCGGGAGTCTGTCCTACAATGAGCAGTTCTTC. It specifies CASSGTSGSLSYNEQFF.

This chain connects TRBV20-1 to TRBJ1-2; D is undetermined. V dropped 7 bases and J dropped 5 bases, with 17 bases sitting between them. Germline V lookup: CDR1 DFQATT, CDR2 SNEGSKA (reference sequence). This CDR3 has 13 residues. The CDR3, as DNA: TGCAGTGTCCGAAGCCGGGTGAAGTATGGCTACACCTTC. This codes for CSVRSRVKYGYTF.

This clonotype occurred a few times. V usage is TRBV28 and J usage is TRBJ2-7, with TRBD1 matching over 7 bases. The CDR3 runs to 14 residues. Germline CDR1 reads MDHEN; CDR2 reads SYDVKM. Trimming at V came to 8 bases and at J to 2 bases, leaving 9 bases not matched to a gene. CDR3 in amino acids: CASGRQGITYEQYF. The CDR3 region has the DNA TGTGCCAGCGGAAGACAGGGAATAACCTACGAGCAGTACTTC.

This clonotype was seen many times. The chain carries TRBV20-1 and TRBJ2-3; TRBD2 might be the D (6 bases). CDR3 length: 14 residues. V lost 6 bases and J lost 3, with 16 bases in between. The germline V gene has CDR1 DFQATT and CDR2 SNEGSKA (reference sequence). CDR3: CSAPDGGTTDTQYF. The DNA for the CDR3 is TGCAGTGCCCCGGACGGGGGTACGACAGATACGCAGTATTTT.